Listed here is a single TCR beta chain. Its antigen is undetermined. This may stem from a read error, because a much larger clone lies one nucleotide away. The sample is drawn from a study of glioma-infiltrating T cells. Study details: Before surgery, glioma patients received dexamethasone for at most six days. Study-wide results and limits: A blood CDR3 motif signature was depleted in highly divergent patients. Non-neoplastic patients had below-expected tissue-blood divergence, while all gliomas exceeded expectation.

This CDR3 contains 14 residues. Trimming cost V 6 bases and J 0 bases, with 11 bases left between them. The germline gives CDR1 MNHNS, CDR2 SASEGT. Using RNA template, CDR3s of TCR alpha and beta were amplified with iRepertoire arm-PCR. TCRdb re-analysed the multiplex PCR reads in MiXCR, keeping a single row per CDR3 protein. Among approximately 400,000 distinct CDR3 sequences listed, roughly two fifths were seen once. The TCR originated in a human donor with low-grade glioma or glioblastoma, undergoing nonglioma brain surgery, or in good health (not recorded which). The sample comprised glioma tissue, nonneoplastic brain tissue, or PBMCs (not recorded which). The V call is TRBV6-1, the J call TRBJ1-2; D unresolved. CDR3 in amino acids: CASRPQRSNYGYTF. The CDR3, as DNA: TGTGCCAGCAGACCACAGAGATCTAACTATGGCTACACCTTC.